This entry features one T cell receptor beta chain sequence. The antigen it binds to is not known. Base qualities are not provided; no much larger clone lies one nucleotide away. The data were obtained in a study of cytomegalovirus exposure and HLA in healthy donors (dated by TCRdb to about 2017). A note on the overall study: An earlier analysis of 587 of the donors reported approximately 260 Gb of sequence data and about 120 million unique TCR beta sequences obtained from approximately 180 million T cells. An early release that covered about 640 HLA-typed donors contained 250 to 350 gigabases of sequencing data and about 93 million unique TCR sequences. Among the approximately 400 genotyped donors, more than 70% belonged to the genetic ancestry cluster associated with self-reported Caucasian donors. The study was designed to test whether signatures of past pathogen exposure could be identified by cataloging public T cell receptors. The study profiled the T cell repertoires of 500 to 800 subjects by immunosequencing and related them to cytomegalovirus serostatus. A separate validation cohort of about 110 different subjects was used in addition to the 666-subject first cohort. The study combined high-throughput TCR immunosequencing, statistical association of individual TCRs with disease status, and machine learning to predict cytomegalovirus infection status. In a later analysis, previously published TCR beta repertoires from about 670 donors were re-analyzed and high-resolution HLA genotyping was added so that TCR occurrence patterns could be studied. Rather than drawing on any new phenotypic data, the later analysis identified candidate immune exposures from TCR beta sequences and the way those sequences occurred across donors. An earlier analysis of fewer than 700 of the donors applied high-throughput TCR beta sequencing to assess whether each TCR beta V gene segment acted as functional or pseudogenic. Donor age, sex, ethnicity and CMV serostatus were compiled alongside the repertoire data. In a later genetic analysis, genome-wide SNP genotypes for about three fifths of the roughly 670 donors were used, and that subset was treated as a discovery cohort. Every repertoire in the discovery cohort had been generated on one and the same sequencing platform. HLA typing covered class I and class II loci at four-digit resolution. The number of typed donors differed by locus: roughly 629-630 for A, B, C, DRB1 and DQB1; some 500 for DQA1; some 610 for DPA1; and some 430 for DPB1. Four to six DR-DQ haplotypes were handled as single units for association and clustering, since linkage in the cohort was strong. Among roughly 400 genotyped donors of the cohort, an average of roughly 230,000 unique TCR beta nucleotide sequences was sequenced per donor, of which approximately 18% were non-productive.

The cohort comprised some 730 healthy bone marrow donors. All cohort members were sampled while nominally healthy, although unrecorded immune exposures were likely present. The donor tested CMV seronegative and was one of the 352 seronegative cohort members. A peripheral blood sample was provided by each donor, and peripheral blood mononuclear cells were used for TCR beta sequencing. The Qiagen DNeasy Blood Extraction Kit was used to extract genomic DNA from the blood cell samples. The study at large found these results: In an earlier analysis of some 550 of the donors, most TCR beta V segments were observed in productive rearrangements about 90% or about 30% of the time, broadly matching IMGT annotations. The study gave a list of around 170 TCR beta chains associated with cytomegalovirus. For the cohort, immune exposure information was limited to CMV serostatus. In a later analysis, HLA-associated TCR beta chains were found to be more clonally expanded and to have lower generation probabilities than equally common non-associated chains. Across donors, most TCR sequences were observed very rarely, whereas some public TCRs were present in many individuals. A cluster of highly shared sequence variants was judged likely to be a technical artifact of the sequencing pipeline. Because HLA typing was missing for some donors at each locus, association tests included only the typed subset. In a later analysis, most CMV-associated TCR beta chains were found to appear HLA-restricted, with HLA associations seemingly driven largely by CMV exposure. Sequencing depth was assumed to be roughly uniform across donors in the presence/absence analyses, though that assumption may not hold. In a later analysis, 16,951 TCR beta sequences were associated with specific HLA alleles at a false discovery rate of 0.05. A few of the identified cytomegalovirus-associated TCR beta chains were confirmed in vitro to be specific for cytomegalovirus antigens. Several of the top co-occurrence clusters appeared to be linked to parvovirus B19, influenza, CMV and Epstein-Barr virus, according to a later analysis. According to a later genetic analysis, donors in an Asian-associated ancestry cluster had fewer N-insertions in productive TCRs than the approximately 670-donor mean. The classifier was reported to diagnose cytomegalovirus status with high specificity and sensitivity in both the original cohort and the validation cohort. Linkage disequilibrium might explain the correlated functional status among segregating V segments, but an unknown experimental factor could not be excluded. In a later analysis, the rate of TCR association differed among HLA loci, with DRB1 alleles having the most associated TCRs and HLA-C alleles having the fewest. Some IMGT-functional V segments, including TRBV6-2 and TRBV6-3, could not be distinguished by the 87-base-pair reads and were therefore excluded. Because counts were too low, roughly 18 rarely observed V segments, including chromosome 9 orphons, were left out of the earlier analysis of approximately 500 of the donors. Strong co-occurrence of HLA alleles, especially DR and DQ, made assigning TCR associations to individual alleles difficult. The authors suggested that the approach could potentially be generalized to other disease states and immunological phenotypes. A further reported finding was that TCR beta sequences accurately predicted the HLA-A and HLA-B alleles for most subjects in the first cohort. The cohort was sequenced for TCR beta chains only, and without alpha or paired-chain data the features that could be detected were limited. An association between a missense DCLRE1C variant and V-gene and J-gene trimming of TCR beta chains was found in a later genetic analysis and replicated in an independent cohort.

V drops 1 base and J drops 8 bases, leaving 11 bases in between. Taken from the germline V gene, the CDR1 and CDR2 loops are WSHSY and SAAADI. Counted from cysteine to phenylalanine, this CDR3 has 14 amino acids. Just the 42-base CDR3 DNA is kept, in frame starting at base 1. Library prep was done by the immunoSEQ multiplex PCR assay. For the multiplex PCR, a mixture combining 60 forward primers for TCR Vbeta segments and 13 reverse primers for TCR Jbeta segments was used. The CDR3 region of rearranged TCR beta genes was amplified from genomic DNA by a multiplex PCR assay. On the Illumina HiSeq System, the amplified TCR beta libraries were sequenced as 87-base-pair reads. The published analysis was carried out like this. A later analysis tallied about 77 million unique TCR beta chains across the 550 to 850 repertoires, and some 12 million of those chains were shared by two or more donors. Raw reads were error-corrected and collapsed into unique sequences with a nearest-neighbor algorithm that merged closely related sequences to remove PCR and sequencing errors. Alignment of CDR3 sequences to IMGT reference sequences was used to assign V, D and J gene segments. For a sequence to be retained, a match of at least six nucleotides to both a V gene segment and a J gene segment was required. A rearrangement was called productive if the CDR3 had no stop codons and remained in frame with V and J, and every other rearrangement was called non-productive. CDR3 was defined by IMGT convention, running from the second conserved V-encoded cysteine to the conserved J-encoded phenylalanine. The earlier analysis of 500 to 600 of the donors excluded sequences that lacked an unambiguous match to a single V gene segment. In an earlier analysis of almost 600 of the donors, a V segment was called functional when productive rearrangements were above 56.7%, and segregating when the standard deviation between donors exceeded 5%. A statistical classification framework was built for diagnosing cytomegalovirus status from the catalog of TCR beta chain sequences. A later analysis assigned V and J genes by comparing TCR nucleotide sequences with IMGT/GENE-DB human TR gene sequences. Using the TCRdist pipeline, a later analysis assigned CDR3 sequences along with most-parsimonious VDJ recombination scenarios. In a later analysis, each TCR beta chain was defined by its CDR3 amino acid sequence together with its V-gene family, and reads without a unique V-gene family were excluded. In a later analysis, nearly 600 highly shared, low-generation-probability nucleotide sequences were removed to address suspected cross-contamination and a sequencing artifact. A later analysis calculated a clonal expansion index for each public chain from normalized within-repertoire ranks of inferred template counts. In a later analysis, generation probabilities were computed using a VDJ recombination model fitted to out-of-frame rearrangements, and the results were checked against IGoR. A later analysis scored TCR-TCR, TCR-HLA and TCR-CMV co-occurrence with hypergeometric tests, applying a repertoire-size bias correction to TCR pairs. To estimate false discovery rates, a later analysis permuted the HLA or CMV assignments 20 times. A later analysis grouped co-occurring TCRs with DBSCAN, adding TCRdist sequence similarity when clustering within HLA-allele-positive subsets. Repertoires with fewer than 30,000 or more than 120,000 public chains were left out of co-occurrence clustering, as were about 5 repertoires with anomalous nucleotide sharing. TCRdb limited this immuneACCESS table to in-frame rearrangements with V and J called. A share of clones is missing; checked studies link under half to unresolved V genes, and the rest is unexplained. V and J calls and clone size come straight from that table; D and trimming were deduced from the DNA. Here the sample has around 150,000 clones; approximately 64% occur a single time. 2% to 2.5% of the sample lies in the top ten.

The receptor's source is a woman aged 40 to 49 in good health and CMV-seronegative. The rearranged segments are TRBV10-2 and TRBJ1-4; the D gene cannot be named for sure. The sequenced sample was PBMCs. Here is the DNA: TGCGCCAGCAGTGAGTGGGGTCAGCGGGAAAAACTGTTTTTT. The encoded protein is CASSEWGQREKLFF.